This TCR beta chain emerged from a study of OX40 agonist ivuxolimab in advanced cancers. As for the study in general: The study gave patients intravenous ivuxolimab at 0.01 to 10 mg/kg every 2 weeks. Findings of the study overall: What antigens the expanded peripheral T cells recognized was never established.

Turning to this clone: What it binds is unknown.

Patients with a history of autoimmune disease or on systemic immunosuppression were excluded. Libraries were prepared by immunoSEQ multiplex PCR; TCRdb keeps only in-frame clonotypes and omits some of them. Among about 23,000 clones listed, 80% to 90% were seen once. The material was CD4+ or CD8+ T cells sorted from blood, obtained in a trial of the OX40 agonist ivuxolimab. The TCR comes from an adult with an advanced solid tumor such as melanoma, head and neck, liver or kidney cancer.

The CDR3 protein is CASSLGTGFEQYF. CDR3 DNA sequence: TGTGCCAGCAGCTTAGGAACTGGGTTCGAGCAGTACTTC. The gene calls are TRBV11-2 and TRBJ2-7; D call uncertain. Deletions cut 1 base from V and 6 bases from J, with 10 bases between. The CDR3 contains 13 residues. Germline CDR1 reads SGHAT; CDR2 reads FQNNGV.